This TCR beta chain was captured by sequencing in a study of CD8 T cells in ankylosing spondylitis. Comments on this clonotype: The antigen is unknown.

Overall study results and limits: According to the report, clones linked to the disease were significantly enriched in matched synovial fluid samples taken from ankylosing spondylitis patients. As for the disease-linked clones, they showed a CD8+ phenotype and occurred at relatively low frequencies in peripheral blood.

MiXCR was run by TCRdb on the 5' RACE reads, yielding one entry per CDR3 protein. The sample carries 250,000 to 300,000 distinct CDR3 sequences, about 20% recorded once. This CDR3 has 10 amino acids. V shed 0 bases and J shed 7 bases, with 0 bases lying between them. Germline CDR1 is PRHDT and CDR2 is FYEKMQ (reference sequence). The receptor was isolated from a male donor with ankylosing spondylitis or in good health (not recorded which). The chain carries TRBV13 and TRBJ1-2, with D unclear. Sequenced sample: blood, either unsorted or a sorted T cell fraction (not recorded which). The CDR3, as DNA: TGTGCCAGCAGCTTAGGTGGCTACACCTTC. Translating gives CASSLGGYTF. The entire variable domain, with the rest obtained from reference TRBV13 and TRBJ1-2, is as follows: AAGVIQSPRHLIKEKRETATLKCYPIPRHDTVYWYQQGPGQDPQFLISFYEKMQSDKGSIPDRFSAQQFSDYHSELNMSSLELGDSALYFCASSLGGYTFGSGTRLTVV.